A selection of T cell receptor beta chains follows, all from one sample in a study of T cell changes during pregnancy in multiple sclerosis. TCRdb's copy holds only in-frame clones and misses some; the assay was immunoSEQ multiplex PCR. The sample comprises approximately 99,000 clones, 90% to 95% of which are singletons, and almost 1% rests with the top ten. This material consisted of peripheral blood, taken after pregnancy. Receptors originate from a female donor with multiple sclerosis, enrolled in a pregnancy study. Each CDR3 is given with its conserved first and last residue. Fields, in order: clone size, J gene, V gene, D gene, CDR3 DNA, CDR3 protein. D genes are given only for firm matches. Clone size is not always given. Where it is, it says once, few, many or a class for expanded clones.

>-|TRBJ2-3|TRBV5-1|-
TGCGCCAGCAGCTTGTTCGAGACAGGTCAAAGGACGCAGTATTTT
CASSLFETGQRTQYF
>-|TRBJ2-6|TRBV18|TRBD1
TGTGCCAGCTCACCAAGGACAGGGGCTGGGGCCAACGTCCTGACTTTC
CASSPRTGAGANVLTF
>once|TRBJ2-1|TRBV5-6|TRBD2
TGTGCCAGCAGCTCCTGGATAGCGGGATTCAATGAGCAGTTCTTC
CASSSWIAGFNEQFF
>-|TRBJ1-3|TRBV19|TRBD1
TGTGCCAGTAGGAACACCGGGACAGGACGCTCTGGAAACACCATATATTTT
CASRNTGTGRSGNTIYF
>-|TRBJ2-2|TRBV5-4|-
TGTGCCAGCTCCACGGGGGAGGCGGTCGGGGAGCTGTTTTTT
CASSTGEAVGELFF
>-|TRBJ2-7|TRBV10-1|TRBD2
TGCGCCAGCAGTGAGCCCCTGACTAAGCTAGCGGGCGAGTACGAGCAGTACTTC
CASSEPLTKLAGEYEQYF
>-|TRBJ1-1|TRBV5-1|TRBD1
TGCGCCAGCAGCCCAAGGACAGGGGGCTCGGGCACTGAAGCTTTCTTT
CASSPRTGGSGTEAFF
>-|TRBJ2-7|TRBV4-1|TRBD1
TGCGCCAGCAGCCAAAATCCGGGACAGAACTACGAGCAGTACTTC
CASSQNPGQNYEQYF
>-|TRBJ2-7|TRBV6-1|-
TGTGCCAGCAGCCCGGGTCCTCTCTGGGAGCAGTACTTC
CASSPGPLWEQYF
>-|TRBJ1-2|TRBV7-2|-
TGTGCCAGCAGCTTAGTTGTCGGAGCTAACTATGGCTACACCTTC
CASSLVVGANYGYTF
>-|TRBJ2-7|TRBV18|TRBD2
TGTGCCAGCTCACCGCAGCGGGAGACCCTATACGAGCAGTACTTC
CASSPQRETLYEQYF
>once|TRBJ2-5|TRBV7-8|-
TGTGCCAGCAGCTTAGAAGAGGGGGTCCGGGAGACCCAGTACTTC
CASSLEEGVRETQYF
>-|TRBJ2-2|TRBV18|TRBD1
TGTGCCAGCTCACCGAATCAGGGGGCGAACACCGGGGAGCTGTTTTTT
CASSPNQGANTGELFF
>-|TRBJ2-7|TRBV4-1|TRBD1
TGCGCCAGCAGCCAAGTGAGGACAGGCTACGAGCAGTACTTC
CASSQVRTGYEQYF
>-|TRBJ2-1|TRBV11-2|-
TGTGCCAGCAGCTTAAACGGGGTGGGAGTGGCCTACAATGAGCAGTTCTTC
CASSLNGVGVAYNEQFF
>-|TRBJ1-5|TRBV18|-
TGTGCCAGCTCACCCTCTCTGTTCGACAGTCCCTATAGCAATCAGCCCCAGCATTTT
CASSPSLFDSPYSNQPQHF
>-|TRBJ2-7|TRBV27|TRBD2
TGTGCCAGCAGGGGACTAGAGTACGAGCAGTACTTC
CASRGLEYEQYF
>once|TRBJ1-5|TRBV5-6|-
TGTGCCAGCAGCCCGGGTTGCAAGTATCAGCCCCAGCATTTT
CASSPGCKYQPQHF
>once|TRBJ2-2|TRBV19|-
TGTGCCAGTAGGCCAGGCTACACCGGGGAGCTGTTTTTT
CASRPGYTGELFF
>-|TRBJ2-7|TRBV6-5|TRBD2
TGTGCCAGCAGTTCTATGAGCGGGAGCCCCTCCTACGAGCAGTACTTC
CASSSMSGSPSYEQYF
>-|TRBJ2-3|TRBV28|TRBD2
TGTGCCAGCAGTCAGGCGGGAGATGGGGGCACAGATACGCAGTATTTT
CASSQAGDGGTDTQYF
>-|TRBJ2-7|TRBV25-1|TRBD1
TGTGCCAGCAGTGAGGACAGGGTGGGCAACGAGCAGTACTTC
CASSEDRVGNEQYF
>-|TRBJ2-3|TRBV11-2|-
TGTGCCAGCAGCTTAGATCTCGCAGGGGTGGGTGAAGATACGCAGTATTTT
CASSLDLAGVGEDTQYF
>-|TRBJ1-5|TRBV29-1|-
TGCAGCGTTGAAGAGGTAGGGGGTCAGCCCCAGCATTTT
CSVEEVGGQPQHF